The source of this T cell receptor beta chain is a study of T-cell memory formation after mild COVID-19. The wider study: For the most part, TCR clusters were specific to one donor.

TCRdb reprocessed the 5' RACE reads with MiXCR, giving one entry per CDR3 protein. The sample holds 200,000 to 300,000 distinct CDR3 sequences, 16% seen once. Only a few counts were recorded for this clonotype. The CDR3 has 11 residues. Trimming pared 4 bases from V and 6 bases from J, leaving 7 bases between. The germline gives CDR1 SGHRS, CDR2 YFSETQ. Source material: PBMCs or a T cell subset sorted from them (not recorded which). The origin of this receptor is a man between 18 and 35 years old who had mild COVID-19 (a few samples of this study predate the infection). Cell type and time point are not known. The chain is built from TRBV5-1 and TRBJ2-5; no definite D call. This chain's CDR3 is CASSVDQTQYF. In nucleotides, the CDR3 is TGCGCCAGCAGCGTCGACCAGACCCAGTACTTC.